This TCR beta chain was captured by sequencing in a study of blood T cell repertoires in COVID-19. With V trimmed by 3 bases and J by 1 base, 3 bases remained unmatched. This CDR3 has 15 amino acids. Germline V lookup: CDR1 SGHRS, CDR2 YFSETQ. TCRdb's table, derived via immunoSEQ multiplex PCR, lists solely in-frame clones and lacks some. The sample holds fewer than 150,000 clones, about 84% seen once. The V gene is TRBV5-1, the J gene TRBJ2-2, with TRBD1 matching 7 bases. The source material was peripheral blood. This clonotype was obtained from a man between 50 and 59 years old with acute or convalescent COVID-19. The CDR3 DNA reads TGCGCCAGCAGCTGGGGGACAGAGAACACCGGGGAGCTGTTTTTT. Encoded protein: CASSWGTENTGELFF.